This passage covers 27 T cell receptor beta chains from one sample sequenced in a study of control samples from healthy donors and cancer patients (dated by TCRdb to about 2020). Library construction relied on the immunoSEQ multiplex PCR assay. TCRdb took over this immuneACCESS table, retaining in-frame rearrangements with V and J assigned. Such tables are incomplete; in checked studies, under half of the missing clones stem from an unresolved V gene, and the remainder is unexplained. Present in this sample are tens of thousands of clones, about 88% of which were seen just once. About 15% of the sample lies in the top ten. Sequenced sample: blood. Receptors originate from a woman aged 65 to 85 in good health.

The chain combines TRBV10-3 with TRBJ1-2, with 7 bases that match TRBD1. This CDR3 region has 14 residues. Germline V gene sequence: CDR1 ENHRY, CDR2 SYGVKD. Trimming removed 4 bases from V and 2 bases from J; junction bases left unmatched: 4. The CDR3 reads CAISVGRGNYGYTF. The CDR3 DNA reads as TGTGCCATCAGTGTTGGCAGGGGGAACTATGGCTACACCTTC.

The chain combines TRBV10-3 with TRBJ1-3; tentatively, D is TRBD1 (6 bases). Deletions cut 2 bases from V and 5 bases from J, with 10 bases between. Germline V CDR1 and CDR2: ENHRY, SYGVKD. The CDR3 contains 14 residues. CDR3 protein: CAISEAQGRNTIYF. The CDR3 nucleotides read TGTGCCATCAGTGAGGCACAGGGCCGAAACACCATATATTTT.

The J gene is TRBJ2-5, the V gene TRBV30, with 7 bases that match TRBD2. The germline V gene encodes CDR1 GTSNPN and CDR2 SVGIG (reference sequence). The CDR3 sequence is 11 residues long. V was clipped by 6 bases and J by 4 bases; unmatched bases: 2. The CDR3 nucleotides read TGTGCCTGCAGCGGGGTAGAGACCCAGTACTTC. It translates to CACSGVETQYF.

The chain combines TRBV7-9 with TRBJ1-2, with unresolved D. Germline V gives CDR1 SEHNR, CDR2 FQNEAQ (reference sequence). This CDR3 has 12 amino acids. Between the trimmed V and J ends, which lost 1 base and 8 bases, there was a span of 8 bases. The CDR3 loop reads CASSLEGIGYTF. In DNA, the CDR3 is TGTGCCAGCAGCTTAGAAGGGATCGGCTACACCTTC.

The V call is TRBV30, the J call TRBJ1-3, with 10 nucleotides matching TRBD1. This CDR3 is 14 amino acids long. V lost 2 bases and J lost 6; bases outside the gene matches: 4. From germline, CDR1 is GTSNPN and CDR2 SVGIG (reference sequence). In DNA, the CDR3 is TGTGCCTGGAGTTCCGGGACAGGGGAAAACACCATATATTTT. Translation gives CAWSSGTGENTIYF.

This chain uses TRBV18 with TRBJ2-2; D is unclear. Germline CDR1 and CDR2: KGHSH and LQKENI. CDR3 length: 15 amino acids. The V and J ends lost 4 bases and 4 bases respectively, with 13 bases between them. CDR3 sequence (DNA): TGTGCCAGCTCACGGTCCCAGTGGTCCACCGGGGAGCTGTTTTTT. Its protein product is CASSRSQWSTGELFF. The full variable domain, with the rest looked up from reference TRBV18 and TRBJ2-2, is NAGVMQNPRHLVRRRGQEARLRCSPMKGHSHVYWYRQLPEEGLKFMVYLQKENIIDESGMPKERFSAEFPKEGPSILRIQQVVRGDSAAYFCASSRSQWSTGELFFGEGSRLTVL.

This clone has only one observation. This sequence joins TRBV18 and TRBJ2-7; D could derive from TRBD1 or TRBD2 (5 bases each). This CDR3 comprises 13 residues. V lost 3 bases, J lost 0 bases, and 6 bases lay in between. Germline CDR1 is KGHSH and CDR2 is LQKENI. The CDR3 reads CASSPGTSYEQYF. CDR3 in DNA: TGTGCCAGCTCACCCGGGACCTCCTACGAGCAGTACTTC. The whole variable domain, filled in from reference TRBV18 and TRBJ2-7, reads NAGVMQNPRHLVRRRGQEARLRCSPMKGHSHVYWYRQLPEEGLKFMVYLQKENIIDESGMPKERFSAEFPKEGPSILRIQQVVRGDSAAYFCASSPGTSYEQYFGPGTRLTVT.

The chain links TRBV3-1 (or the pseudogene TRBV3-2) to TRBJ1-2; D ambiguous. The germline V gene has CDR1 LGHDT and CDR2 YNNKEL (reference sequence). The CDR3 consists of 13 residues. V lost 4 bases and J lost 7, with 13 bases in between. The CDR3 loop is CASSRPGRGGYTF. CDR3 nucleotide sequence: TGTGCCAGCAGCCGTCCAGGACGTGGTGGCTACACCTTC.

This clone was observed once. The gene calls are TRBV6-1 and TRBJ2-3; D is unresolved. CDR1 is MNHNS and CDR2 is SASEGT in the germline V gene. This CDR3 comprises 15 residues. V shed 2 bases and J shed 6 bases, with 15 bases lying between them. CDR3 loop: CASSEMGIPYDTQYF. The DNA for the CDR3 is TGTGCCAGCAGTGAAATGGGGATCCCCTACGATACGCAGTATTTT.

V is TRBV6-1 and J is TRBJ2-1; 7 bases match TRBD2. The CDR3 spans 16 residues. Germline V gene data show CDR1 as MNHNS and CDR2 as SASEGT. V lost 1 base, J lost 0 bases, and 3 bases stayed unmatched. CDR3 in amino acids: CASSEVGGSSYNEQFF. The CDR3 DNA reads as TGTGCCAGCAGTGAAGTCGGGGGGAGCTCCTACAATGAGCAGTTCTTC.

This chain connects TRBV10-3 to TRBJ2-1, with D possibly matching TRBD2 (6 bases). Germline CDR1 is ENHRY and CDR2 is SYGVKD. This CDR3 spans 15 amino acids. The V and J ends lost 3 bases and 6 bases respectively, with 15 bases between them. CDR3 sequence reads: CAISEGMGGRNEQFF. The CDR3 DNA is TGTGCCATCAGTGAAGGGATGGGAGGACGCAATGAGCAGTTCTTC.

CDR3 sequence (DNA): TGCGCCAGCAGCTTGAGGTCAGGTGACTACGAGCAGTACTTC. As protein: CASSLRSGDYEQYF. The chain couples TRBV5-1 to TRBJ2-7; D is unresolved. With 1 base removed from V and 3 bases from J, the gap between germline ends came to 11 bases. Germline loops: CDR1 SGHRS, CDR2 YFSETQ. This CDR3 region has 14 residues.

The chain links TRBV6-1 to TRBJ1-2; D not certain. This CDR3 comprises 16 residues. V dropped 4 bases and J dropped 0 bases, with 15 bases sitting between them. In germline, CDR1 is MNHNS, CDR2 SASEGT. CDR3 in DNA: TGTGCCAGCAGTGGGGGTCAGAGGCTTTCTAACTATGGCTACACCTTC. It translates to CASSGGQRLSNYGYTF.

This clone was seen only a few times. The rearrangement joins TRBV6-5 to TRBJ2-1; 7 nucleotides match TRBD1. Germline trimming cut 7 bases from V and 0 bases from J; bases unmatched to any gene: 6. The CDR3 is 15 amino acids. The germline V gene has CDR1 MNHEY and CDR2 SVGAGI. The CDR3 spells CASTRDSRSYNEQFF. DNA of the CDR3: TGTGCCAGCACCCGGGACAGCCGCTCCTACAATGAGCAGTTCTTC.

The genes are TRBV10-3 and TRBJ2-5; no clear D gene. With 3 bases removed from V and 6 bases from J, the gap between germline ends came to 8 bases. Germline values: CDR1 ENHRY, CDR2 SYGVKD. There are 12 residues in the CDR3. Here the CDR3 reads CAISELEKTQYF. Here the CDR3 DNA reads TGTGCCATCAGTGAATTGGAAAAGACCCAGTACTTC.

The rearrangement links TRBV19 to TRBJ1-1; 11 bases are a match to TRBD1. CDR1 is LNHDA, CDR2 SQIVND, per germline (reference sequence). CDR3 length: 12 residues. Unmatched junction bases numbered 8, after V lost 10 bases and J lost 10 bases. This chain's CDR3 is CATPQGTGGAFF. The CDR3 DNA sequence: TGTGCCACTCCTCAGGGGACAGGGGGAGCTTTCTTT.

V usage is TRBV7-2 and J usage is TRBJ1-1; D remains ambiguous. The CDR3 sequence is 16 residues long. The ends were cut back, 3 bases at V and 4 bases at J, with 18 bases in the middle. CDR1 SGHTA and CDR2 FQGNSA come from the germline V gene. For the CDR3, the DNA is TGTGCCAGCAGCTTGGGCAGCCGAATTGTAGGCACTGAAGCTTTCTTT. Protein product: CASSLGSRIVGTEAFF.

The genes are TRBV10-1 and TRBJ2-1, with 7 bases identical to TRBD2. V was clipped by 2 bases and J by 9 bases; unmatched bases: 4. The germline gives CDR1 WNHNN, CDR2 SYGVQD (reference sequence). CDR3 size: 13 residues. CDR3 amino acids: CASSEVGGSEQFF. The DNA for the CDR3 is TGCGCCAGCAGTGAGGTTGGCGGGAGTGAGCAGTTCTTC.

The chain links TRBV14 to TRBJ1-2, with 9 bases fitting TRBD1. The CDR3 totals 15 residues. V was clipped by 4 bases and J by 4 bases; unmatched bases: 7. Germline CDR1 SGHDN, CDR2 FVKESK. The CDR3 protein is CASSRPGQGSYGYTF. CDR3 nucleotide sequence: TGTGCCAGCAGCCGGCCCGGACAGGGGAGCTATGGCTACACCTTC. Full variable domain (remainder filled in from reference TRBV14 and TRBJ1-2): EAGVTQFPSHSVIEKGQTVTLRCDPISGHDNLYWYRRVMGKEIKFLLHFVKESKQDESGMPNNRFLAERTGGTYSTLKVQPAELEDSGVYFCASSRPGQGSYGYTFGSGTRLTVV.

The V gene is TRBV7-9, the J gene TRBJ2-6; D not certain. CDR3 size: 19 residues. Germline CDR1 SEHNR, CDR2 FQNEAQ (reference sequence). Trimming cost V 3 bases and J 0 bases, with 18 bases left between them. As DNA, the CDR3 is TGTGCCAGCAGCTTTGGGGTCCCGGGCCCGAGCTCTGGGGCCAACGTCCTGACTTTC. This codes for CASSFGVPGPSSGANVLTF.

The chain is built from TRBV19 and TRBJ1-1; 10 positions match TRBD1. The V gene end was trimmed by 5 bases and the J gene end by 3 bases; junction bases not matched to a gene: 9. CDR1 and CDR2 from the germline V gene are LNHDA and SQIVND (reference sequence). This CDR3 is built from 16 residues. The DNA for the CDR3 is TGTGCCAGTAGTCCTCACGACAGGGGGCGCGACACTGAAGCTTTCTTT. Amino acid sequence: CASSPHDRGRDTEAFF. Filled out from reference TRBV19 and TRBJ1-1, the complete variable domain reads DGGITQSPKYLFRKEGQNVTLSCEQNLNHDAMYWYRQDPGQGLRLIYYSQIVNDFQKGDIAEGYSVSREKKESFPLTVTSAQKNPTAFYLCASSPHDRGRDTEAFFGQGTRLTVV.

This chain joins TRBV5-6 and TRBJ1-2, with 9 nucleotides matching TRBD1. The CDR3 consists of 16 residues. CDR1 and CDR2 from the germline V gene are SGHDT and YYEEEE. Unmatched junction bases numbered 9, after V lost 0 bases and J lost 6 bases. The CDR3 spells CASSLAGYTGGNGYTF. As DNA, the CDR3 is TGTGCCAGCAGCTTGGCCGGATATACAGGGGGCAATGGCTACACCTTC. The variable domain in full, completed from reference TRBV5-6 and TRBJ1-2, reads DAGVTQSPTHLIKTRGQQVTLRCSPKSGHDTVSWYQQALGQGPQFIFQYYEEEERQRGNFPDRFSGHQFPNYSSELNVNALLLGDSALYLCASSLAGYTGGNGYTFGSGTRLTVV.

This rearrangement joins TRBV10-2 to TRBJ2-5, with 10 positions matching TRBD2. The CDR3 is 16 amino acids. Trimming at V came to 6 bases and at J to 4 bases, leaving 11 bases not matched to a gene. The V gene's germline CDR1 is WSHSY and CDR2 SAAADI. The chain's CDR3 is CASSPTAGGFGETQYF. The CDR3, as DNA: TGCGCCAGCAGCCCGACAGCGGGGGGGTTTGGAGAGACCCAGTACTTC.

The V and J genes are TRBV7-9 and TRBJ2-6; D might be TRBD1 or TRBD2, each matching 5 bases. The germline V gene has CDR1 SEHNR and CDR2 FQNEAQ (reference sequence). The CDR3 consists of 13 residues. The germline V and J ends were trimmed by 3 bases and 11 bases, with 11 bases remaining between them. The DNA of the CDR3 is TGTGCCAGCAGCTTCGAGGGGCAGGACGTCCTGACTTTC. Protein product: CASSFEGQDVLTF.

The chain carries TRBV6-1 and TRBJ1-6; no clear D gene. V lost 3 bases and J lost 0, with 12 bases in between. The CDR3 is 17 residues long. Germline loops: CDR1 MNHNS, CDR2 SASEGT. The chain's CDR3 is CASSDRPESSYNSPLHF. Here the CDR3 DNA reads TGTGCCAGCAGTGACCGGCCAGAGAGCTCCTATAATTCACCCCTCCACTTT.

V is TRBV2 and J is TRBJ1-5; possible D gene TRBD1, 5 bases. The germline gives CDR1 SNHLY, CDR2 FYNNEI. The CDR3 covers 13 residues. V lost 4 bases to trimming and J lost 5 bases, with 9 bases between them. CDR3 sequence (DNA): TGTGCCAGCAGTGCCGGGGCATATCAGCCCCAGCATTTT. This encodes CASSAGAYQPQHF.

J is TRBJ2-1 and V is TRBV18, with no clear D. Per germline, CDR1 KGHSH and CDR2 LQKENI. The CDR3 is made up of 11 amino acids. The V end was cut by 1 base, the J end by 13 bases, with 8 bases between. The CDR3 DNA is TGTGCCAGCTCACCACGGATAGTACAGTTCTTC. As protein: CASSPRIVQFF.